This record covers a single TCR beta chain. The data are from a study of blood T cell repertoires in COVID-19. Study in general: The United States, Italy and Spain supplied acute and convalescent COVID-19 samples. PBMCs, B-cell-depleted T cells, or T cells were the source of the cDNA or gDNA that made up the material.

Authors' processing steps: Estimates of nucleated cell counts were drawn from the amplification of reference gene primers. This table comes from immunoSEQ multiplex PCR, and its TCRdb copy is limited to in-frame clones, with some not included. V and J calls plus clone size are reproduced from that table; the DNA served to infer D and trimming. The sample has approximately 69,000 clones; roughly 85% are singletons. The sequencing sample was made of peripheral blood. The TCR originated in a woman aged 55-70 years with acute or convalescent COVID-19.

CDR3 bases: TGTGCCAGCAGCGTCTCGGGAGTGGGCCCCAATGAGCAGTTCTTC. It is translated as CASSVSGVGPNEQFF. J is TRBJ2-1 and V is TRBV2; D perhaps matches TRBD2 (6 bases). The germline V gene encodes CDR1 SNHLY and CDR2 FYNNEI. The V gene lost 6 bases and the J gene lost 6 bases, with 18 bases spanning the gap. The length of the CDR3 is 15 residues.